This T cell receptor beta chain was sequenced in a study of vaccination effects on CD4 cells after COVID-19. Assay used: immunoSEQ multiplex PCR; TCRdb lists only in-frame clones, some missing. The repertoire has more than 20,000 clones, around 70% of them found once; the top ten carry roughly 10%. Comment on this clone: Antigen: not known.

Antigen-specific CD4+ T cells were expanded with viral peptide pools in the ViraFEST assay before sequencing. At the end of 10 days of culture, CD4+ T cells were isolated. Each person got two doses of an mRNA SARS-CoV-2 vaccine, BNT162b2 or mRNA-1273. The sequencing here drew on CD4+ T cells from PBMCs cultured with HCoV-NL63 spike peptides, taken after COVID-19 vaccination. This clonotype was sampled from a human donor who received a COVID-19 vaccine.

The CDR3 DNA follows: TGTGCCAGCAGCTTGGCCGCCCGTCTCGAGCAGTACTTC. The encoded protein is CASSLAARLEQYF. This sequence joins TRBV5-6 and TRBJ2-7; D is undetermined. The CDR3 extends over 13 amino acids. The V end was cut by 0 bases, the J end by 6 bases, with 10 bases between. The germline gives CDR1 SGHDT, CDR2 YYEEEE.